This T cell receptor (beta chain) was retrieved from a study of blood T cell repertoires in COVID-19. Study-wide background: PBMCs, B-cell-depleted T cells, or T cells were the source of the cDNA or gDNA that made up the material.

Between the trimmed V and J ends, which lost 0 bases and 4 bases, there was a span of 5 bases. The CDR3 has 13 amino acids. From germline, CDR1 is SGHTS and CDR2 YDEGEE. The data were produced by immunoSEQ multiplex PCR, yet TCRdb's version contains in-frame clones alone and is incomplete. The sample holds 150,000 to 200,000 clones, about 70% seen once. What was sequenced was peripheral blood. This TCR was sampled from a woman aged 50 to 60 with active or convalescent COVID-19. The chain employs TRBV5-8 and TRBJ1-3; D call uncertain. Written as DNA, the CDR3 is TGTGCCAGCAGCTTGGGTCAGGGAAACACCATATATTTT. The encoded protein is CASSLGQGNTIYF. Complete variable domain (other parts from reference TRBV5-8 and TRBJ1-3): EAGVTQSPTHLIKTRGQQATLRCSPISGHTSVYWYQQALGLGLQFLLWYDEGEERNRGNFPPRFSGRQFPNYSSELNVNALELEDSALYLCASSLGQGNTIYFGEGSWLTVV.